This TCR beta chain was observed in a study of T-cell reconstitution after alpha-beta-depleted transplantation in children. Germline V gene sequence: CDR1 DFQATT, CDR2 SNEGSKA (reference sequence). The CDR3 runs 14 residues. Between the trimmed V and J ends, which lost 3 bases and 3 bases, there was a span of 12 bases. Unique molecular identifiers were incorporated during preparation of the TCRbeta library. TCRdb reprocessed the PCR reads with MiXCR, giving one entry per CDR3 protein. The repertoire holds 40,000 to 60,000 distinct CDR3 sequences, approximately 9.2% seen once, with 25% to 30% in the top ten.

The source of this sequence is a male patient between 2 and 10 years old who had a stem cell transplant for chronic granulomatous disease, so the T cells may come from the graft donor. The rearrangement joins TRBV20-1 to TRBJ1-3; D is unclear. The specimen was PBMCs, mostly from graft donor cells, collected 60 days after TCRalphabeta/CD19-depleted stem cell transplant. This CDR3 is CSASKGSGGNTIYF. CDR3 DNA: TGCAGTGCTAGCAAGGGAAGCGGTGGAAACACCATATATTTT.